This is a list of T cell receptor beta chains from one sample in a study of cytomegalovirus exposure and HLA in healthy donors. TCRdb's copy holds only in-frame clones and misses some; the assay was immunoSEQ multiplex PCR. The sample totals around 200,000 clones. Specimen: PBMCs. All receptors come from a woman aged 30 to 39 in good health and CMV-seropositive. Each CDR3 is given with its conserved first and last residue. The D gene is left open where the match is weak.

D,V,J,DNA,CDR3
TRBD1,TRBV30,TRBJ2-3,TGTGCCTGGAGTGTAAGGTTTTTTTCAGGGGACAGAAGCACAGATACGCAGTATTTT,CAWSVRFFSGDRSTDTQYF
TRBD1,TRBV12-5,TRBJ1-2,TGTGCTAGTGGTCCTCCCCTTCGGACAGGATATGGTGGCTACACCTTC,CASGPPLRTGYGGYTF
TRBD2,TRBV9,TRBJ2-3,TGTGCCAGCAGCGTAGTAGGAAGCGGGATAGCAGATACGCAGTATTTT,CASSVVGSGIADTQYF
NA,TRBV18,TRBJ1-5,TGTGCCAGCTCACCAACGGGACATGATCAGCCCCAGCATTTT,CASSPTGHDQPQHF
TRBD2,TRBV11-3,TRBJ2-1,TGTGCCAGCAGCCTACATAGCGGGAGGATGACCAATGAGCAGTTCTTC,CASSLHSGRMTNEQFF
NA,TRBV28,TRBJ1-5,TGTGCCAGCACCTTGGGGGGGGGACATCAGCCCCAGCATTTT,CASTLGGGHQPQHF
TRBD1,TRBV5-4,TRBJ1-1,TGTGCCAGCAGCCCCGCCGGGACAGGGAGTCGCCAGCACTTTTTT,CASSPAGTGSRQHFF
NA,TRBV2,TRBJ2-7,TGTGCCAGCAGGGGCCGGGGAGACGAGCAGTACTTC,CASRGRGDEQYF
TRBD2,TRBV6-1,TRBJ2-5,TGTGCCAGCACGGGGGGTACGGAGACCCAGTACTTC,CASTGGTETQYF
TRBD1,TRBV19,TRBJ1-6,TGTGCCAGTACCCAGACAGGGTCGCCTTCACCCCTCCACTTT,CASTQTGSPSPLHF
TRBD1,TRBV27,TRBJ1-2,TGTGCCAGCAGTACCCCGGGACAGGGGGCGAGGGGCTACACCTTC,CASSTPGQGARGYTF
NA,TRBV6-5,TRBJ2-7,TGTGCCAGCAGTTGGACCCCCATGACTACCTACGAGCAGTACTTC,CASSWTPMTTYEQYF
NA,TRBV4-1,TRBJ2-7,TGCGCCAGCAGCCAAGATCGAGCCTACGAGCAGTACTTC,CASSQDRAYEQYF
TRBD1,TRBV7-2,TRBJ2-7,TGTGCCAGCACCATCGACAGGGGAGGATTACGGGAGCAGTACTTC,CASTIDRGGLREQYF
NA,TRBV6-6,TRBJ1-2,TGTGCCAGCCGACAGGAATTACGACACTACACCTTC,CASRQELRHYTF
TRBD1,TRBV27,TRBJ1-1,TGTGCCAGCAGTATACGGACAGGGAACACTGAAGCTTTCTTT,CASSIRTGNTEAFF
NA,TRBV6-1,TRBJ1-6,TGTGCCAGCAGTGCCACCCTACAGACAGGCCTAAGCTCCTATAATTCACCCCTCCACTTT,CASSATLQTGLSSYNSPLHF
TRBD1,TRBV5-1,TRBJ2-7,TGCGCCAGCAGCTGGGGGACAGCCTCCTCCTACGAGCAGTACTTC,CASSWGTASSYEQYF
TRBD2,TRBV7-6,TRBJ2-7,TGTGCCAGCAGCTTAGCCCTGGGACTAGCCTACGAGCAGTACTTC,CASSLALGLAYEQYF
NA,TRBV7-9,TRBJ1-1,TGTGCCAGCAGCTTAGATTCCGGGGGTGAAGCTTTCTTT,CASSLDSGGEAFF
NA,TRBV27,TRBJ2-7,TGTGCCAGCAGTTTCAACGGAGCGCCCTACGAGCAGTACTTC,CASSFNGAPYEQYF
TRBD1,TRBV6-5,TRBJ1-5,TGTGCCAGCAGTTACGGGACAGGGGATCAGCCCCAGCATTTT,CASSYGTGDQPQHF
TRBD1,TRBV28,TRBJ1-1,TGTGCCAGCAGTTCGGGACAGGGGCTAACGGACACTGAAGCTTTCTTT,CASSSGQGLTDTEAFF
TRBD2,TRBV7-2,TRBJ2-3,TGTGCCAGCAGCTTAGGGGGACTAGAAGGAGATACGCAGTATTTT,CASSLGGLEGDTQYF
NA,TRBV13,TRBJ1-2,TGTGCCAGCAGCTTTAACAAAATCTATGGCTACACCTTC,CASSFNKIYGYTF
NA,TRBV5-4,TRBJ1-1,TGTGCCAGCAGCTTGGGGACATTAGATGAAGCTTTCTTT,CASSLGTLDEAFF
NA,TRBV29-1,TRBJ1-1,TGCAGCGTCTCAAGGACAGTGACCTTGAACACTGAAGCTTTCTTT,CSVSRTVTLNTEAFF
TRBD1,TRBV2,TRBJ1-4,TGTGCCAGCTGGGAATGGACAGGAACTAATGAAAAACTGTTTTTT,CASWEWTGTNEKLFF
NA,TRBV5-8,TRBJ1-1,TGTGCCAGCAGCTTGGGATTCGGGGAAGCTTTCTTT,CASSLGFGEAFF